This entry lists 14 T cell receptor beta chains sequenced from one sample in a study of cytomegalovirus exposure and HLA in healthy donors. The study ran its PCR with 60 Vbeta and 13 Jbeta primers. Assay: immunoSEQ multiplex PCR; the TCRdb copy retains only in-frame clones and omits some. Among 150,000 to 170,000 clones listed, approximately 80% were seen once. Sequenced material: PBMCs. The receptors shown here come from a woman between 40 and 55 years old in good health and CMV-seropositive.

The V call is TRBV18, the J call TRBJ2-1; D might be TRBD1 (6 bases). This CDR3 has 13 residues. The V end lost 4 bases, the J end lost 4 bases, and 8 bases lay between the germline ends. Germline CDR1 is KGHSH and CDR2 is LQKENI. The DNA of the CDR3 is TGTGCCAGCTCACTGGACAGTTACAATGAGCAGTTCTTC. Its protein product is CASSLDSYNEQFF.

This clone was seen once. This chain links TRBV4-2 with TRBJ2-2; D is uncertain. Germline V gene data show CDR1 as LGHNA and CDR2 as YNFKEQ. The CDR3 spans 15 residues. V shed 0 bases and J shed 2 bases, with 7 bases lying between them. CDR3 region: CASSQDQVNTGELFF. CDR3 bases: TGTGCCAGCAGCCAAGATCAGGTCAACACCGGGGAGCTGTTTTTT.

The genes are TRBV28 and TRBJ2-3; D perhaps matches TRBD2 (5 bases). CDR1 and CDR2 (germline): MDHEN, SYDVKM. The CDR3 sequence is 13 residues long. Deletions cut 3 bases from V and 2 bases from J, with 6 bases between. The CDR3 sequence: CASSFDYTDTQYF. CDR3 nucleotides: TGTGCCAGCAGTTTCGACTACACAGATACGCAGTATTTT.

The chain employs TRBV5-1 and TRBJ2-7, with TRBD2 as a possible D gene (6 bases). Germline CDR1 is SGHRS and CDR2 is YFSETQ. Trimming took off 4 bases at V and 3 bases at J, with 20 bases between the two ends. The CDR3 is made up of 16 amino acids. CDR3 residues: CASSPRTEGPYYEQYF. The CDR3 DNA follows: TGCGCCAGCAGCCCGCGGACGGAGGGGCCCTACTACGAGCAGTACTTC.

CDR3 in amino acids: CASSLGGRATFGSTDTQYF. The CDR3 DNA reads as TGCGCCAGCAGCCTGGGCGGGAGGGCGACCTTTGGAAGCACAGATACGCAGTATTTT. The chain links TRBV5-1 to TRBJ2-3; 9 positions match TRBD2. This CDR3 contains 19 residues. Per the germline V gene, CDR1 is SGHRS and CDR2 is YFSETQ. V was pared by 4 bases and J by 0 bases, with 15 bases of the junction left unmatched.

The chain links TRBV9 to TRBJ2-7; tentatively, D is TRBD2 (5 bases). The V gene lost 3 bases and the J gene lost 6 bases, with 19 bases spanning the gap. This CDR3 has 15 residues. Looked up from germline, CDR1 is SGDLS and CDR2 is YYNGEE. DNA of the CDR3: TGTGCCAGCAGCGCAACCCGACGTCCAGAGGGCGAGCAGTACTTC. Translation gives CASSATRRPEGEQYF.

The chain joins TRBV30 to TRBJ2-7; the match to TRBD2 covers 8 bases. This CDR3 contains 19 residues. With 5 bases clipped from V and 0 bases from J, the junction kept 21 bases outside the gene matches. Germline CDR1 is GTSNPN and CDR2 is SVGIG (reference sequence). For the CDR3, the DNA is TGTGCCTGGGATGCCGTCAGGACTAGCTCGTTAGCCAGCTCCTACGAGCAGTACTTC. Its protein is CAWDAVRTSSLASSYEQYF.

The chain uses TRBV2 and TRBJ2-1, with D possibly TRBD2 on 6 matching bases. There are 14 residues in the CDR3. From germline, CDR1 is SNHLY and CDR2 FYNNEI. V was pared by 3 bases and J by 4 bases, with 10 bases between. The CDR3 spells CASSEGGPYNEQFF. CDR3 sequence (DNA): TGTGCCAGCAGTGAGGGGGGTCCTTACAATGAGCAGTTCTTC. Drawing the rest from reference TRBV2 and TRBJ2-1, the complete variable domain is EPEVTQTPSHQVTQMGQEVILRCVPISNHLYFYWYRQILGQKVEFLVSFYNNEISEKSEIFDDQFSVERPDGSNFTLKIRSTKLEDSAMYFCASSEGGPYNEQFFGPGTRLTVL.

Concerning this clone itself: Other DNA sequences of this sample code for an identical CDR3. V and J are TRBV5-1 and TRBJ2-2; D might be TRBD2 (5 bases). Trimming shortened V by 0 bases and J by 5 bases, and 5 bases separated the two germline ends. This CDR3 is built from 13 residues. Germline V CDR1 and CDR2: SGHRS, YFSETQ. In DNA form, the CDR3 reads TGCGCCAGCAGCTTGGTAGCGACCGGGGAGCTGTTTTTT. This translates into CASSLVATGELFF.

This chain joins TRBV6-1 and TRBJ1-2; 7 bases are shared with TRBD1. CDR1 is MNHNS and CDR2 is SASEGT in the germline V gene. The CDR3 length is 13 residues. V dropped 6 bases and J dropped 6; count of bases not matched to a gene: 7. The CDR3 loop reads CASSLQGKDGYTF. CDR3 bases: TGTGCCAGCAGCTTACAGGGGAAGGATGGCTACACCTTC.

Here the CDR3 DNA reads TGTGCCACCTCTTGGGGGGGGATCTCTGGAAACACCATATATTTT. It encodes CATSWGGISGNTIYF. This chain links TRBV15 with TRBJ1-3, with a tentative D call TRBD1 (5 bases). Germline loops: CDR1 LNHNV, CDR2 YYDKDF (reference sequence). Trimming shortened V by 8 bases and J by 0 bases, and 14 bases separated the two germline ends. The CDR3 runs to 15 residues.

This clone occurred a few times. The rearrangement uses TRBV19 and TRBJ1-5; TRBD1 matches 9 bases. Germline values: CDR1 LNHDA, CDR2 SQIVND (reference sequence). After removal of 7 bases from V and 2 bases from J, the junction contained 6 bases not matched to a gene. The CDR3 totals 15 residues. In nucleotides, the CDR3 is TGTGCCAGTACCAAGGACAGGGGCGGCAATCAGCCCCAGCATTTT. This encodes CASTKDRGGNQPQHF.

The chain links TRBV30 to TRBJ2-5; 7 bases map to TRBD1. TRBJ2-7 explains the end of the DNA better; the J call may be wrong. The CDR3 is 16 amino acids. Germline lookup yields CDR1 GTSNPN and CDR2 SVGIG (reference sequence). CDR3 in amino acids: CAWSVQGGLQTYEQYF. DNA of the CDR3: TGTGCCTGGAGTGTACAAGGGGGCCTCCAGACCTACGAGCAGTACTTC.

The J gene is TRBJ1-2, the V gene TRBV28, with D possibly matching TRBD1 (5 bases). The CDR3 consists of 13 residues. The germline CDR1 and CDR2 sequences are MDHEN and SYDVKM. V was clipped by 5 bases and J by 4 bases, with 11 bases between them. In DNA, the CDR3 is TGTGCCAGCAGTCAACAGGAGTTCTATGGCTACACCTTC. Residues: CASSQQEFYGYTF.